The 9 T cell receptor beta chains given below trace back to one sample, sequenced in a study of blood T cell repertoires in COVID-19. The data were produced by immunoSEQ multiplex PCR, yet TCRdb's version contains in-frame clones alone and is incomplete. The data contain 150,000 to 250,000 clones, roughly four fifths of them seen just once; the ten biggest clones take up approximately 12%. Specimen: PBMCs or T cells enriched from blood (not recorded which). These receptors originate from a man aged 35 to 55 who had recovered from COVID-19.

V gene TRBV7-3 combines with J gene TRBJ2-3, with TRBD1 matching over 8 bases. With 4 bases clipped from V and 4 bases from J, the junction kept 4 bases outside the gene matches. The CDR3 sequence is 14 residues long. The germline V gene has CDR1 SGHTA and CDR2 FQGTGA. The chain's CDR3 is CASSSGQAADTQYF. The CDR3 region has the DNA TGTGCCAGCAGCTCGGGACAGGCTGCAGATACGCAGTATTTT.

CDR3: CSVEAGTGISGYTF. For the CDR3, the DNA is TGCAGCGTTGAAGCCGGGACAGGGATTAGTGGCTACACCTTC. J is TRBJ1-2 and V is TRBV29-1; 9 bases are a match to TRBD1. This CDR3 has 14 amino acids. CDR1 SQVTM and CDR2 ANQGSEA come from the germline V gene. Trimming cost V 1 base and J 7 bases; bases outside gene matches: 7.

The CDR3 region has the DNA TGTGCCAGCAGCACTAGCGGGAGCTTGAACTACAATGAGCAGTTCTTC. Encoded protein: CASSTSGSLNYNEQFF. The rearrangement uses TRBV28 and TRBJ2-1, with 11 bases lining up with TRBD2. The CDR3 totals 16 residues. Per the germline V gene, CDR1 is MDHEN and CDR2 is SYDVKM. With V trimmed by 6 bases and J by 3 bases, 7 bases remained unmatched.

The chain couples TRBV7-6 to TRBJ2-7, with TRBD2 matching over 9 bases. The CDR3 spans 16 residues. CDR1 is SGHVS, CDR2 FNYEAQ, per germline. The J segment lost 2 bases and the V segment lost 5 bases, leaving 10 bases of the junction unmatched. In nucleotides, the CDR3 is TGTGCCAGCAGCCAGGGGGGCGGGAGGGCAGCCTACGAGCAGTACTTC. Its protein product is CASSQGGGRAAYEQYF.

The rearrangement links TRBV5-5 to TRBJ2-6; 7 bases match TRBD1. The CDR3 contains 18 residues. Germline lookup yields CDR1 SGHKS and CDR2 YYEKEE (reference sequence). J lost 0 bases, V lost 4 bases, and 10 bases had no gene match. The CDR3 DNA follows: TGTGCCAGCAGCGGATCACAGGGGACCTACTCTGGGGCCAACGTCCTGACTTTC. Its translation: CASSGSQGTYSGANVLTF.

The chain employs TRBV5-1 and TRBJ1-6; D is unresolved. This CDR3 spans 14 amino acids. From germline, CDR1 is SGHRS and CDR2 YFSETQ. The V gene lost 3 bases and the J gene lost 6 bases, with 10 bases spanning the gap. The CDR3 is CASSSGRSNSPLHF. The CDR3 nucleotides are TGCGCCAGCAGCTCTGGCAGAAGTAATTCACCCCTCCACTTT.

This chain uses TRBV5-1 with TRBJ1-2; D may be TRBD1 (5 bases). CDR1 and CDR2 from the germline V gene are SGHRS and YFSETQ. The V and J ends lost 0 bases and 8 bases respectively, with 14 bases between them. The CDR3 totals 14 residues. This chain's CDR3 is CASSLVGGPTGYTF. The CDR3 DNA follows: TGCGCCAGCAGCTTGGTGGGGGGTCCGACGGGCTACACCTTC.

The rearrangement joins TRBV18 to TRBJ2-3; possibly TRBD2 for D (6 bases). Per the germline V gene, CDR1 is KGHSH and CDR2 is LQKENI. This CDR3 region has 13 residues. With 5 bases removed from V and 5 bases from J, the gap between germline ends came to 11 bases. The CDR3 protein is CASSRMEGDTQYF. In DNA form, the CDR3 reads TGTGCCAGCTCAAGAATGGAGGGAGATACGCAGTATTTT.

This chain links TRBV6-5 with TRBJ1-1, with D perhaps TRBD1 (6 bases). The germline V gene encodes CDR1 MNHEY and CDR2 SVGAGI. The CDR3 is 16 amino acids. Trimming stripped 0 bases from V and 5 bases from J, with 16 bases between. CDR3 sequence: CASSYSFRGARTEAFF. CDR3 sequence (DNA): TGTGCCAGCAGTTACTCATTTCGGGGGGCGAGAACTGAAGCTTTCTTT.